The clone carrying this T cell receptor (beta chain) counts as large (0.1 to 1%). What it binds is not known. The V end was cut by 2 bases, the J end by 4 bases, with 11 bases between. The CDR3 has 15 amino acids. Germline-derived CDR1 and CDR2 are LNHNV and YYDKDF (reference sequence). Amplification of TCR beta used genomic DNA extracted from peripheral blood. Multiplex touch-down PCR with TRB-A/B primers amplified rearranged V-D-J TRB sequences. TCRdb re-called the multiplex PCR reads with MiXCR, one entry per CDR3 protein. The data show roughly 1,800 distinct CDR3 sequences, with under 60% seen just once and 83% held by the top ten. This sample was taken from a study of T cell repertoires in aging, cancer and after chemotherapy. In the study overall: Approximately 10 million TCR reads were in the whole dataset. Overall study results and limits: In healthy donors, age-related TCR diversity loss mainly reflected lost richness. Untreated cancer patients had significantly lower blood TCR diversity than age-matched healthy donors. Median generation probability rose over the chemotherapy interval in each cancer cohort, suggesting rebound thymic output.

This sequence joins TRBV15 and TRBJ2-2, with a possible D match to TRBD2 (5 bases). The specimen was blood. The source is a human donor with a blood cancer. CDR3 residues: CATSRSGFGTGELFF. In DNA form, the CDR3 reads TGTGCCACCAGCAGATCGGGGTTTGGCACCGGGGAGCTGTTTTTT.